This T cell receptor (beta chain) was captured by sequencing in a study of beta chain features in type 1 diabetes. General study results and limits: Within each of all four CD4+ subsets, Type 1 diabetes patients had TCRB CDR3s that were moderately but significantly shorter.

There are a few counts of this clone. Its antigen is not identified. V was cut by 2 bases and J by 5 bases, with 9 bases left in between. Germline loops: CDR1 MNHEY, CDR2 SMNVEV (reference sequence). This CDR3 region has 13 residues. Expressed TCRB transcripts were sequenced because the entire RNA isolate underwent reverse transcription. Profiling relied on immunoSEQ multiplex PCR, and the TCRdb table lists in-frame clones only, not all of them. The sample includes about 170,000 clones, over 6% seen only once; the top ten take roughly 0.5%. The sample taken for sequencing was central memory CD4+ T cells from blood. This TCR derives from a man aged 18 to 30 with type 1 diabetes. The chain links TRBV27 to TRBJ2-5; tentatively, D is TRBD1 (6 bases). CDR3: CASSLRQGETQYF. The DNA for the CDR3 is TGTGCCAGCAGTTTAAGGCAGGGGGAGACCCAGTACTTC.